The table lists the clone carrying this T cell receptor beta chain with many counts. Its matching antigen is unknown. The sample belongs to a study of T cells in Graves' hyperthyroidism and ophthalmopathy. Study-wide findings and caveats: The model anticipated ophthalmopathy a median about 6.5 months pre-onset.

Germline CDR1 reads KGHSH; CDR2 reads LQKENI. Losses at the gene ends were 4 bases for V and 0 bases for J; bases not matched to a gene: 13. The CDR3 covers 18 residues. RNA transcripts served as the template for amplifying TCR beta CDR3 regions. The HTBI primer set served for first-round RT-PCR of the TCR CDR3. One entry per CDR3 protein, called by TCRdb with MiXCR from the multiplex PCR reads. This sample has fewer than 550,000 distinct CDR3 sequences; approximately 14% occur once, and the top ten carry around 14%. V and J are TRBV18 and TRBJ2-5, with 8 bases matching TRBD2. This receptor was taken from a woman aged 18-29 years with Graves' hyperthyroidism. The specimen sequenced was blood. Here the CDR3 DNA reads TGTGCCAGCTCACAACGCTCCCCGCGGGGGGCGAACCAAGAGACCCAGTACTTC. Translated, it gives CASSQRSPRGANQETQYF.